This is a list of T cell receptor beta chains from one sample in a study of human T cells and chemical hapten exposure. Each CDR3 protein gets one entry after TCRdb re-called the 5' RACE reads with MiXCR. The table lists 130,000 or so distinct CDR3 sequences, over 3.5% of them singletons, with around 1.4% in the top ten. These receptors came from a female donor in good health. Each CDR3 is given with its conserved first and last residue. The D gene is left open where the match is weak. Only part of the rows carry a size: once, few, many, or a class if the clone is expanded.

CDR3 DNA: TGTGCCAGCAGCCAAGTCGGGGCAGGCCCTACAGACGGCTACACCTTC; CDR3 protein: CASSQVGAGPTDGYTF; J gene: TRBJ1-2; clone size: many; V gene: TRBV4-2; D gene: .
CDR3 DNA: TGCGCCAGCAGCTACGGGACAGGGGTGGAAGAGACCCAGTACTTC; CDR3 protein: CASSYGTGVEETQYF; J gene: TRBJ2-5; clone size: many; V gene: TRBV5-1; D gene: TRBD1
CDR3 DNA: TGTGCCAGCAGCCAAGGGACCGACACTGGCTACACCTTC; CDR3 protein: CASSQGTDTGYTF; J gene: TRBJ1-2; clone size: few; V gene: TRBV3-1; D gene: .
CDR3 DNA: TGTGCCAGCAGTATTAGCGGGGGATACGCGAACACCGGGGAGCTGTTTTTT; CDR3 protein: CASSISGGYANTGELFF; J gene: TRBJ2-2; clone size: many; V gene: TRBV5-8; D gene: TRBD2
CDR3 DNA: TGTGCCATCACTGGCAGGTGGGCAGATACGCAGTATTTT; CDR3 protein: CAITGRWADTQYF; J gene: TRBJ2-3; clone size: .; V gene: TRBV10-3; D gene: .
CDR3 DNA: TGTGCCAGCAGTGAATGGTACGAGCAGTACTTC; CDR3 protein: CASSEWYEQYF; J gene: TRBJ2-7; clone size: few; V gene: TRBV6-1; D gene: .
CDR3 DNA: TGTGCCACCAGACCCCGGGACAAGAGCTCCTACGAGCAGTACTTC; CDR3 protein: CATRPRDKSSYEQYF; J gene: TRBJ2-7; clone size: many; V gene: TRBV24-1; D gene: .
CDR3 DNA: TGTGCCAGCAGTTACTTGCTATTGACTGGGGAGCTGTTTTTT; CDR3 protein: CASSYLLLTGELFF; J gene: TRBJ2-2; clone size: many; V gene: TRBV6-2/TRBV6-3; D gene: .
CDR3 DNA: TGCGCCAGCAGCTTGGTAACAGGGGAGGACTATGGCTACACCTTC; CDR3 protein: CASSLVTGEDYGYTF; J gene: TRBJ1-2; clone size: many; V gene: TRBV5-1; D gene: TRBD1
CDR3 DNA: TGCAGTGCTAGAGATCTCGATACCCTCCACTTT; CDR3 protein: CSARDLDTLHF; J gene: TRBJ1-6; clone size: many; V gene: TRBV20-1; D gene: .
CDR3 DNA: TGTGCCAGCAGCCAAGTGCTCAGGGTGGGAACTGAAGCTTTCTTT; CDR3 protein: CASSQVLRVGTEAFF; J gene: TRBJ1-1; clone size: many; V gene: TRBV3-1; D gene: .
CDR3 DNA: TGTGCCTGGAGCCCGCAGGGGCGCGACAGCAATCAGCCCCAGCATTTT; CDR3 protein: CAWSPQGRDSNQPQHF; J gene: TRBJ1-5; clone size: few; V gene: TRBV30; D gene: .
CDR3 DNA: TGTGCCACCAGCACCGACAGGGGCGCCCGGTTTGCCTACGAGCAGTACTTC; CDR3 protein: CATSTDRGARFAYEQYF; J gene: TRBJ2-7; clone size: many; V gene: TRBV15; D gene: TRBD1
CDR3 DNA: TGTGCCAGCAGGGGAGCGGGGGGCACCCAAGAGACCCAGTACTTC; CDR3 protein: CASRGAGGTQETQYF; J gene: TRBJ2-5; clone size: many; V gene: TRBV12-3/TRBV12-4; D gene: TRBD2
CDR3 DNA: TGTGCCAGCAGGTCCGGGACAGAGAATTCACCCCTCCACTTT; CDR3 protein: CASRSGTENSPLHF; J gene: TRBJ1-6; clone size: few; V gene: TRBV7-9; D gene: TRBD1
CDR3 DNA: TGTGCCAGCAGTCCCCCGTTAGGGTTCTCTGGAAACACCATATATTTT; CDR3 protein: CASSPPLGFSGNTIYF; J gene: TRBJ1-3; clone size: .; V gene: TRBV12-3/TRBV12-4; D gene: .
CDR3 DNA: TGCAGTGCGAGACAGGGGGGAATACACAAGGGGTTCTTC; CDR3 protein: CSARQGGIHKGFF; J gene: TRBJ2-1; clone size: many; V gene: TRBV20-1; D gene: TRBD1
CDR3 DNA: TGTGCCAGCCGTAGGACAGGCGGCCACGAGACCCAGTACTTC; CDR3 protein: CASRRTGGHETQYF; J gene: TRBJ2-5; clone size: many; V gene: TRBV25-1; D gene: TRBD1
CDR3 DNA: TGTGCCAGCTCTGGAGTCCTGGACAGTAACTATGGCTACACCTTC; CDR3 protein: CASSGVLDSNYGYTF; J gene: TRBJ1-2; clone size: many; V gene: TRBV6-5; D gene: .
CDR3 DNA: TGTGCCAGCAGCCAAGATAGAGGGAATCAGCCCCAGCATTTT; CDR3 protein: CASSQDRGNQPQHF; J gene: TRBJ1-5; clone size: many; V gene: TRBV4-2; D gene: .
CDR3 DNA: TGTGCCAGCAGTTACGGGACGGGGGGCCTGACGCAGTATTTT; CDR3 protein: CASSYGTGGLTQYF; J gene: TRBJ2-3; clone size: many; V gene: TRBV6-5; D gene: .
CDR3 DNA: TGTGCCAGCAGCTTGTTCGTGGGACTACCCGGCACAGATACGCAGTATTTT; CDR3 protein: CASSLFVGLPGTDTQYF; J gene: TRBJ2-3; clone size: .; V gene: TRBV5-6; D gene: TRBD2
CDR3 DNA: TGCAGCGTTGAAACGGGACTAGGTGGCTACACCTTC; CDR3 protein: CSVETGLGGYTF; J gene: TRBJ1-2; clone size: many; V gene: TRBV29-1; D gene: .
CDR3 DNA: TGCAGCGTTGGGGACGCGATCAATCAGCCCCAGCATTTT; CDR3 protein: CSVGDAINQPQHF; J gene: TRBJ1-5; clone size: many; V gene: TRBV29-1; D gene: .
CDR3 DNA: TGCGCCAGCAGCGCCCAGGGTAGTGGCCCCTACGAGCAGTACTTC; CDR3 protein: CASSAQGSGPYEQYF; J gene: TRBJ2-7; clone size: many; V gene: TRBV5-1; D gene: .
CDR3 DNA: TGTGCCAGCAGGACTATCATGAACACTGAAGCTTTCTTT; CDR3 protein: CASRTIMNTEAFF; J gene: TRBJ1-1; clone size: many; V gene: TRBV25-1; D gene: .
CDR3 DNA: TGCAGTGCTAGAGATCGATTGGCAGCGTACGAGCAGTACTTC; CDR3 protein: CSARDRLAAYEQYF; J gene: TRBJ2-7; clone size: many; V gene: TRBV20-1; D gene: .
CDR3 DNA: TGTGCCAGCAGTTCGCCGGGACAGGGTGTCTATGGCTACACCTTC; CDR3 protein: CASSSPGQGVYGYTF; J gene: TRBJ1-2; clone size: many; V gene: TRBV12-3/TRBV12-4; D gene: TRBD1
CDR3 DNA: TGTGCCACCAGTGATCGAGCGGGGGACAACAATGAGCAGTTCTTC; CDR3 protein: CATSDRAGDNNEQFF; J gene: TRBJ2-1; clone size: many; V gene: TRBV24-1; D gene: TRBD2
CDR3 DNA: TGTGCCAGTACACAGGGTACAACTAATGAAAAACTGTTTTTT; CDR3 protein: CASTQGTTNEKLFF; J gene: TRBJ1-4; clone size: many; V gene: TRBV19; D gene: .
CDR3 DNA: TGTGCCAGCAGTTTAGCCCTTGGGGGGGGTTACCACGAGCAGTACTTC; CDR3 protein: CASSLALGGGYHEQYF; J gene: TRBJ2-7; clone size: few; V gene: TRBV12-3/TRBV12-4; D gene: TRBD2
CDR3 DNA: TGTGCCAGCAGCCAATTCCGGGAAATGAAGTATTTT; CDR3 protein: CASSQFREMKYF; J gene: TRBJ2-3; clone size: .; V gene: TRBV3-1; D gene: .
CDR3 DNA: TGTGCCAGCGGGACCCCCTACGAGCAGTACTTC; CDR3 protein: CASGTPYEQYF; J gene: TRBJ2-7; clone size: many; V gene: TRBV9; D gene: .
CDR3 DNA: TGTGCCAGCTCACCATTAAGCGGGGGCTACAATGAGCAGTTCTTC; CDR3 protein: CASSPLSGGYNEQFF; J gene: TRBJ2-1; clone size: many; V gene: TRBV18; D gene: TRBD2
CDR3 DNA: TGTGCCAGCAGCGGGGACCCTAGCTCCTACAATGAGCAGTTCTTC; CDR3 protein: CASSGDPSSYNEQFF; J gene: TRBJ2-1; clone size: many; V gene: TRBV5-6; D gene: .
CDR3 DNA: TGCAGTGCTAGAACACAGAATAACTATGGCTACACCTTC; CDR3 protein: CSARTQNNYGYTF; J gene: TRBJ1-2; clone size: many; V gene: TRBV20-1; D gene: .
CDR3 DNA: TGTGCCAGCAGTTTCGGGGTTGGGGCTTTCTTT; CDR3 protein: CASSFGVGAFF; J gene: TRBJ1-1; clone size: many; V gene: TRBV12-3/TRBV12-4; D gene: .
CDR3 DNA: TGTGCCAGCAGTCCAATCACCAGGGGGAATAGTAATGAAAAACTGTTTTTT; CDR3 protein: CASSPITRGNSNEKLFF; J gene: TRBJ1-4; clone size: many; V gene: TRBV27; D gene: TRBD1
CDR3 DNA: TGTGCCAGCAGTTTCAGGACAGGGGTTAATTCACCCCTCCACTTT; CDR3 protein: CASSFRTGVNSPLHF; J gene: TRBJ1-6; clone size: many; V gene: TRBV12-3/TRBV12-4; D gene: TRBD1
CDR3 DNA: TGTGCCAGCAGTTTGAAGGGGCTGACAGTAGCCAAAAACATTCAGTACTTC; CDR3 protein: CASSLKGLTVAKNIQYF; J gene: TRBJ2-4; clone size: many; V gene: TRBV28; D gene: .
CDR3 DNA: TGTGCCAGCAGCCCCCAGACAGGTTTCAGCACAGATACGCAGTATTTT; CDR3 protein: CASSPQTGFSTDTQYF; J gene: TRBJ2-3; clone size: few; V gene: TRBV9; D gene: .
CDR3 DNA: TGTGCCAGTAGATGGCAGGGGAGCAATGAAAAACTGTTTTTT; CDR3 protein: CASRWQGSNEKLFF; J gene: TRBJ1-4; clone size: many; V gene: TRBV19; D gene: .
CDR3 DNA: TGCAGTGCCACCTGGGGGGCTTATACGCAGTATTTT; CDR3 protein: CSATWGAYTQYF; J gene: TRBJ2-3; clone size: few; V gene: TRBV20-1; D gene: .
CDR3 DNA: TGTGCCACCAGCAGAGATACGGACTACGAGCAGTACTTC; CDR3 protein: CATSRDTDYEQYF; J gene: TRBJ2-7; clone size: many; V gene: TRBV15; D gene: .
CDR3 DNA: TGCGCCAGCAGGCCTGGACTAGCGGGGAGCACAGATACGCAGTATTTT; CDR3 protein: CASRPGLAGSTDTQYF; J gene: TRBJ2-3; clone size: many; V gene: TRBV5-1; D gene: TRBD2
CDR3 DNA: TGTGCCAGCAGCCAAGATGAAAGAGGCACAGATACGCAGTATTTT; CDR3 protein: CASSQDERGTDTQYF; J gene: TRBJ2-3; clone size: many; V gene: TRBV14; D gene: .
CDR3 DNA: TGCGCCAGCAGCTTGAGGCCTAGCGGGGATTACAATGAGCAGTTCTTC; CDR3 protein: CASSLRPSGDYNEQFF; J gene: TRBJ2-1; clone size: few; V gene: TRBV5-1; D gene: TRBD2
CDR3 DNA: TGCAGCGTTGAAGGGGGGTCAGGGGAATCCAACTACAATGAGCAGTTCTTC; CDR3 protein: CSVEGGSGESNYNEQFF; J gene: TRBJ2-1; clone size: .; V gene: TRBV29-1; D gene: .
CDR3 DNA: TGTGCCAGCAGTTTAACTAGCGGGGGTTCGCATGAGCAGTTCTTC; CDR3 protein: CASSLTSGGSHEQFF; J gene: TRBJ2-1; clone size: many; V gene: TRBV12-3/TRBV12-4; D gene: TRBD2
CDR3 DNA: TGTGCCAGCAGCGACCGGGACATTGACACCGGGGAGCTGTTTTTT; CDR3 protein: CASSDRDIDTGELFF; J gene: TRBJ2-2; clone size: many; V gene: TRBV3-1; D gene: .
CDR3 DNA: TGCGCCAGTCGCAGGGGCCACGACTACAATGAGCAGTTCTTC; CDR3 protein: CASRRGHDYNEQFF; J gene: TRBJ2-1; clone size: many; V gene: TRBV10-2; D gene: .
CDR3 DNA: TGCAGTGCTAGGGGGGGGAGCGGTGAAAAACTGTTTTTT; CDR3 protein: CSARGGSGEKLFF; J gene: TRBJ1-4; clone size: many; V gene: TRBV20-1; D gene: .